The clone carrying this T cell receptor beta chain was detected a few times. This entry is derived from a study of T-cell memory formation after mild COVID-19. Germline lookup yields CDR1 MNHEY and CDR2 SMNVEV (reference sequence). This CDR3 spans 17 amino acids. J lost 5 bases, V lost 6 bases, and 16 bases had no gene match. In TCRdb, the 5' RACE reads were re-called with MiXCR into one record per CDR3 protein. The table shows 140,000 to 150,000 distinct CDR3 sequences, with approximately 25% occurring only once. The gene calls are TRBV27 and TRBJ2-7; TRBD1 matches 10 bases. The specimen was PBMCs or a T cell subset sorted from them (not recorded which). This TCR came from an adult woman who had mild COVID-19 (a few samples of this study predate the infection). Cell type and time point are not known. CDR3 bases: TGTGCCAGCAGCCCGCTCGCCCTAGGACAGGGGGTCCACGAGCAGTACTTC. Translated: CASSPLALGQGVHEQYF.